This T cell receptor beta chain is from a study of T cell repertoires in cytomegalovirus infection. For the study at large: Shared public TCR beta signatures pointed to both CMV infection and a matching HLA type.

This CDR3 is built from 13 residues. Germline V gene sequence: CDR1 MNHNS, CDR2 SASEGT. V lost 4 bases and J lost 8, with 14 bases in between. TCRdb processed the reads anew with MiXCR; each CDR3 protein has one entry. The sample includes 350,000 to 550,000 distinct CDR3 sequences, about a third of them seen just once. This clonotype was recorded a few times. Sequences were obtained from PBMCs. The chain carries TRBV6-1 and TRBJ1-2; the D is unclear. The sequence was obtained from a human donor in good health (CMV status not recorded). Some clones in this sample may be carry-over from other donors' samples. CDR3 DNA: TGTGCCAGCAGTGTTTCGAGGGTCGGGGGCTACACCTTC. It is translated as CASSVSRVGGYTF.